What follows are 24 T cell receptor beta chains derived from one specimen sequenced in a study of vaccination and CD4 T cells after COVID-19. The antigens for these receptors are not known. Stated treatment: roughly ten-day PBMC culture with coronavirus spike peptide pools or control peptides (ViraFEST assay). Oncomine TCR Beta short-read sequencing was applied to DNA from cultured CD4+ T cells. One entry per CDR3 protein, called by TCRdb with MiXCR from the PCR reads. The repertoire holds 9,500 to 14,000 distinct CDR3 sequences, with 40% to 50% as singletons. Sample: CD4+ T cells from blood, cultured in vitro. Receptors originate from a human donor who had recovered from COVID-19.

The V and J genes are TRBV29-1 and TRBJ1-4; D is ambiguous. Trimming left V 7 bases short and J 8 bases short, with 11 bases between. The CDR3 spans 11 residues. Germline CDR1 reads SQVTM; CDR2 reads ANQGSEA. CDR3 region: CSGRTVEKLFF. The CDR3 coding sequence is TGCAGCGGACGGACGGTGGAAAAACTGTTTTTT. Full variable domain (missing parts from reference TRBV29-1 and TRBJ1-4): SAVISQKPSRDICQRGTSLTIQCQVDSQVTMMFWYRQQPGQSLTLIATANQGSEATYESGFVIDKFPISRPNLTFSTLTVSNMSPEDSSIYLCSGRTVEKLFFGSGTQLSVL.

This clonotype was observed a few times. The CDR3 loop reads CASSLGEGDYGYTF. The CDR3 DNA follows: TGTGCCAGCAGCTTAGGGGAGGGAGACTATGGCTACACCTTC. The chain couples TRBV7-9 to TRBJ1-2; D not resolved. V shed 1 base and J shed 3 bases, with 9 bases lying between them. The CDR3 sequence is 14 residues long. The germline V gene has CDR1 SEHNR and CDR2 FQNEAQ (reference sequence).

The chain joins TRBV10-2 to TRBJ2-7; 9 nucleotides match TRBD2. Per germline, CDR1 WSHSY and CDR2 SAAADI. J lost 1 base, V lost 1 base, and 11 bases had no gene match. The CDR3 spans 18 residues. CDR3 DNA sequence: TGCGCCAGCAGTGAGTATGGTAGCGGGGGAACTCTGTCCTACGAGCAGTACTTC. Residues: CASSEYGSGGTLSYEQYF.

A remark on this clonotype: The junction differs from germline at one of its ends, possibly a read error. V gene TRBV2 combines with J gene TRBJ2-7; 12 bases are a match to TRBD1. The germline CDR1 and CDR2 sequences are SNHLY and FYNNEI. The CDR3 has 15 amino acids. CDR3 sequence reads: CAGSKGQGASREQYF. CDR3 sequence (DNA): TGTGCCGGCAGTAAGGGACAGGGGGCTTCAAGGGAGCAGTACTTC. The variable domain in full, completed from reference TRBV2 and TRBJ2-7, reads EPEVTQTPSHQVTQMGQEVILRCVPISNHLYFYWYRQILGQKVEFLVSFYNNEISEKSEIFDDQFSVERPDGSNFTLKIRSTKLEDSAMYFCAGSKGQGASREQYFGPGTRLTVT.

CDR3 in amino acids: CAISSGYPDTQYF. For the CDR3, the DNA is TGTGCCATCAGTTCAGGGTACCCAGATACGCAGTATTTT. The J gene is TRBJ2-3, the V gene TRBV10-3, with a possible D match to TRBD1 (5 bases). The V gene lost 5 bases and the J gene lost 4 bases, with 10 bases spanning the gap. The CDR3 has 13 amino acids. The germline V gene encodes CDR1 ENHRY and CDR2 SYGVKD.

This clonotype was observed a few times. This chain joins TRBV7-2 and TRBJ2-3, with 8 bases matching TRBD1. The CDR3 totals 14 residues. J lost 4 bases, V lost 5 bases, and 5 bases had no gene match. The germline CDR1 and CDR2 sequences are SGHTA and FQGNSA. The CDR3 here is CASSPGQGPDTQYF. CDR3 coding DNA: TGTGCCAGCAGCCCAGGACAGGGCCCAGATACGCAGTATTTT.

This clonotype was observed a handful of times. The genes are TRBV5-4 and TRBJ1-2; a weak D match, TRBD1 (6 bases). The CDR3 extends over 15 amino acids. Trimming took off 1 base at V and 2 bases at J, with 12 bases between the two ends. The germline CDR1 and CDR2 sequences are SGHNT and YYREEE (reference sequence). CDR3 amino acids: CASSLRTGGNYGYTF. The CDR3 DNA sequence: TGTGCCAGCAGCTTGAGGACGGGGGGCAACTATGGCTACACCTTC.

The gene calls are TRBV6-1 and TRBJ2-7, with 8 bases aligning to TRBD1. V gave up 2 bases and J gave up 4 bases; unmatched junction bases: 7. CDR1 MNHNS and CDR2 SASEGT come from the germline V gene. This CDR3 region has 15 residues. The CDR3 loop is CASSELQGVRYEQYF. As DNA, the CDR3 is TGTGCCAGCAGTGAATTACAGGGGGTTCGGTACGAGCAGTACTTC.

This clonotype was found a few times. V usage is TRBV5-4 and J usage is TRBJ2-5; 7 bases agree with TRBD2. This CDR3 spans 15 amino acids. V lost 4 bases to trimming and J lost 1 base; unmatched junction nucleotides: 7. The germline V gene encodes CDR1 SGHNT and CDR2 YYREEE (reference sequence). The CDR3 DNA reads as TGTGCCAGCAGCCGGGGAGGGCAGTTCCAAGAGACCCAGTACTTC. It translates to CASSRGGQFQETQYF.

The V and J genes are TRBV19 and TRBJ1-1; D remains ambiguous. Per germline, CDR1 LNHDA and CDR2 SQIVND (reference sequence). V was shortened by 1 base and J by 5 bases, with 14 bases between the two germline ends. This CDR3 has 15 residues. This CDR3 is CASSIGPLEGTEAFF. The CDR3 DNA reads TGTGCCAGTAGTATAGGGCCCCTCGAGGGAACTGAAGCTTTCTTT.

This chain links TRBV7-7 with TRBJ2-3; D is possibly TRBD2 (5 bases). V lost 4 bases to trimming and J lost 3 bases, with 14 bases between them. The CDR3 totals 15 residues. From germline, CDR1 is SSHAT and CDR2 FNYEAQ (reference sequence). CDR3 sequence (DNA): TGTGCCAGCAGCTCTGGACTCCCGCTTACAGATACGCAGTATTTT. It encodes CASSSGLPLTDTQYF.

V usage is TRBV5-1 and J usage is TRBJ1-2; D not resolved. This CDR3 region has 15 residues. Germline V gene sequence: CDR1 SGHRS, CDR2 YFSETQ. V was cut by 3 bases and J by 3 bases, with 15 bases left in between. CDR3 amino acids: CASSSGSSDYYGYTF. The CDR3, as DNA: TGCGCCAGCAGCTCCGGTTCTTCAGATTACTATGGCTACACCTTC.

This clonotype was counted a few times. This chain links TRBV6-1 with TRBJ1-2; no clear D. Germline values: CDR1 MNHNS, CDR2 SASEGT. The CDR3 contains 13 residues. V gave up 6 bases and J gave up 6 bases, with 14 bases separating them. CDR3 residues: CASRLQRLDGYTF. CDR3 in DNA: TGTGCCAGCAGACTTCAAAGGCTCGATGGCTACACCTTC.

The J gene is TRBJ1-2, the V gene TRBV2, with 9 bases lining up with TRBD1. The germline V gene has CDR1 SNHLY and CDR2 FYNNEI. Trimming cost V 6 bases and J 4 bases; bases outside gene matches: 3. This CDR3 is 13 amino acids long. The DNA for the CDR3 is TGTGCCAGCAGGGACAGGGGTTCCTATGGCTACACCTTC. It is translated as CASRDRGSYGYTF.

The gene calls are TRBV10-2 and TRBJ2-3, with TRBD2 matching over 13 bases. The CDR3 is 17 residues long. CDR1 is WSHSY, CDR2 SAAADI, per germline. V trimming: 5 bases; J trimming: 4 bases; junction bases outside the gene matches: 9. The CDR3 spells CASSSLLAGGPADTQYF. CDR3 coding DNA: TGCGCCAGCAGTTCCCTACTAGCGGGGGGGCCTGCAGATACGCAGTATTTT.

V usage is TRBV24-1 and J usage is TRBJ2-2; the D is unclear. The CDR3 loop spans 10 amino acids. CDR1 and CDR2 from the germline V gene are KGHDR and SFDVKD. Deletions cut 6 bases from V and 5 bases from J, with 0 bases between. In DNA form, the CDR3 reads TGTGCCACCAGTACCGGGGAGCTGTTTTTT. Translation gives CATSTGELFF.

The genes are TRBV4-2 and TRBJ2-1, with D unresolved. The length of the CDR3 is 16 residues. Germline V gene sequence: CDR1 LGHNA, CDR2 YNFKEQ. V was cut by 0 bases and J by 5 bases, with 14 bases left in between. CDR3 nucleotide sequence: TGTGCCAGCAGCCAAGATGTGGTTTCCTACCACAATGAGCAGTTCTTC. Its protein product is CASSQDVVSYHNEQFF.

This clonotype was seen a few times. This chain links TRBV6-1 with TRBJ2-7; D unclear. Per the germline V gene, CDR1 is MNHNS and CDR2 is SASEGT. CDR3 size: 14 residues. Trimming removed 7 bases at V and 3 bases at J, with 16 bases between. As DNA, the CDR3 is TGTGCCAGCACCGACCGGGTAAATGGCTACGAGCAGTACTTC. Translated: CASTDRVNGYEQYF.

This clonotype was found once. This chain uses TRBV30 with TRBJ2-7, with 13 bases aligning to TRBD2. Germline CDR1 is GTSNPN and CDR2 is SVGIG (reference sequence). J gave up 3 bases and V 4 bases, and 6 bases lay outside the gene matches. The CDR3 has 15 residues. The CDR3 here is CAWNGLAGAYYEQYF. CDR3 DNA: TGTGCCTGGAACGGACTAGCGGGGGCTTACTACGAGCAGTACTTC.

In its sample, this clonotype was seen a few times. V is TRBV27 and J is TRBJ1-1; D is uncertain. Per the germline V gene, CDR1 is MNHEY and CDR2 is SMNVEV (reference sequence). Trimming took 4 bases from V and 1 from J, leaving 16 bases between them. The CDR3 extends over 16 amino acids. CDR3 region: CASSSYRIRENTEAFF. The CDR3 coding sequence is TGTGCCAGCAGTTCGTATCGAATCAGAGAGAACACTGAAGCTTTCTTT.

This clonotype has more than one count but fewer than ten. The chain links TRBV2 to TRBJ2-7; D might be TRBD2 (8 bases). Trimming stripped 7 bases from V and 2 bases from J, with 18 bases between. The CDR3 length is 15 residues. The germline gives CDR1 SNHLY, CDR2 FYNNEI. The CDR3: CASTGGGVSTYEQYF. DNA of the CDR3: TGTGCCAGCACGGGAGGGGGCGTTTCTACCTACGAGCAGTACTTC.

The sample holds one count of this clonotype. The chain couples TRBV5-4 to TRBJ2-3, with D perhaps given as TRBD1 or TRBD2 (5 bases each). CDR3 length: 16 residues. Germline V gene sequence: CDR1 SGHNT, CDR2 YYREEE (reference sequence). V dropped 0 bases and J dropped 0 bases, with 11 bases sitting between them. The CDR3 region has the DNA TGTGCCAGCAGCTTGGTGGGGACCTCTAGCACAGATACGCAGTATTTT. The encoded protein is CASSLVGTSSTDTQYF.

This sequence joins TRBV4-1 and TRBJ2-5, with TRBD2 matching over 8 bases. V dropped 1 base and J dropped 5; count of bases not matched to a gene: 12. The CDR3 loop spans 17 amino acids. Germline assignment: CDR1 MGHRA and CDR2 YSYEKL. The CDR3 reads CASSQGKAGASQETQYF. For the CDR3, the DNA is TGCGCCAGCAGCCAAGGTAAAGCGGGGGCGTCACAGGAGACCCAGTACTTC.

The chain is built from TRBV30 and TRBJ2-5, with 8 bases identical to TRBD2. Germline assignment: CDR1 GTSNPN and CDR2 SVGIG (reference sequence). V was pared by 4 bases and J by 5 bases, with 12 bases of the junction left unmatched. The CDR3 runs to 15 residues. In nucleotides, the CDR3 is TGTGCCTGGACAAGACTAGCGAGTAATAGGGAGACCCAGTACTTC. Protein product: CAWTRLASNRETQYF. The full variable domain, completed using reference TRBV30 and TRBJ2-5, is SQTIHQWPATLVQPVGSPLSLECTVEGTSNPNLYWYRQAAGRGLQLLFYSVGIGQISSEVPQNLSASRPQDRQFILSSKKLLLSDSGFYLCAWTRLASNRETQYFGPGTRLLVL.